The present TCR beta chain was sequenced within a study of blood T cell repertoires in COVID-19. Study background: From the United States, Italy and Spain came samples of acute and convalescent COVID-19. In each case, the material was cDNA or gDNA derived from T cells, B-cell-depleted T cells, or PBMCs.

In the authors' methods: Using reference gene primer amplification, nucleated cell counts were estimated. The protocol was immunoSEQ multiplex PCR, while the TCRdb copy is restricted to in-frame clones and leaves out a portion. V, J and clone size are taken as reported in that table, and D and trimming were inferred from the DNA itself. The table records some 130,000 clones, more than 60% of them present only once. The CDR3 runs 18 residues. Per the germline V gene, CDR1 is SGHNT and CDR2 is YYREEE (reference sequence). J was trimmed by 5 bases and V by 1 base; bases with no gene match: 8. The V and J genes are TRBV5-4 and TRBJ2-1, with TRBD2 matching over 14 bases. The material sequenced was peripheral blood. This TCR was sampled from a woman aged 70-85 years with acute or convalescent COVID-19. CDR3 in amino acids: CASSLPGLAGERNNEQFF. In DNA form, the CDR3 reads TGTGCCAGCAGCTTGCCGGGACTAGCGGGGGAGCGGAACAATGAGCAGTTCTTC. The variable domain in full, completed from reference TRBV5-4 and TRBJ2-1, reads ETGVTQSPTHLIKTRGQQVTLRCSSQSGHNTVSWYQQALGQGPQFIFQYYREEENGRGNFPPRFSGLQFPNYSSELNVNALELDDSALYLCASSLPGLAGERNNEQFFGPGTRLTVL.